One sample yielded the 18 T cell receptor beta chains listed below, sequenced in a study of control samples from healthy donors and cancer patients. TCRdb's copy holds only in-frame clones and misses some; the assay was immunoSEQ multiplex PCR. Of 100,000 to 150,000 clones listed, approximately 90% are singletons. The material sequenced was blood. The receptors come from a woman under 30 in good health.

The chain uses TRBV24-1 and TRBJ2-7, with a tentative D call TRBD2 (5 bases). The V gene lost 4 bases and the J gene lost 2 bases, with 11 bases spanning the gap. This CDR3 is 14 amino acids long. Germline assignment: CDR1 KGHDR and CDR2 SFDVKD. CDR3 in amino acids: CATSDSGLPYEQYF. The CDR3 bases are TGTGCCACCAGTGACTCCGGACTCCCCTACGAGCAGTACTTC.

This chain uses TRBV28 with TRBJ1-3; tentative D call: TRBD1 (6 bases). The ends were cut back, 5 bases at V and 0 bases at J, with 11 bases in the middle. This CDR3 spans 15 amino acids. Germline V gene data show CDR1 as MDHEN and CDR2 as SYDVKM. DNA for the CDR3: TGTGCCAGCAGTCCAGGGGATTTCTCTGGAAACACCATATATTTT. Encoded protein: CASSPGDFSGNTIYF.

V usage is TRBV3-1 (or the pseudogene TRBV3-2) and J usage is TRBJ2-4; 12 bases match TRBD2. The trim removed 2 bases at V and 7 bases at J, leaving 3 bases unmatched. This CDR3 contains 15 residues. Germline V gene lookup returns CDR1 LGHDT and CDR2 YNNKEL (reference sequence). CDR3 coding DNA: TGTGCCAGCAGCCAAAGGACTAGCGGGAAGAACATTCAGTACTTC. Translated, it gives CASSQRTSGKNIQYF.

This clone was counted a few times. The genes are TRBV4-3 and TRBJ1-6; 8 nucleotides agree with TRBD1. Trimming cost V 2 bases and J 9 bases; bases outside gene matches: 6. The CDR3 loop spans 15 amino acids. In germline, CDR1 is LGHNA, CDR2 YSLEER. The CDR3 sequence is CASSQSQGAGSPLHF. Written as DNA, the CDR3 is TGCGCCAGCAGCCAAAGTCAGGGGGCAGGTTCACCCCTCCACTTT.

The chain combines TRBV30 with TRBJ1-6, with TRBD1 as a possible D gene (6 bases). V lost 3 bases and J lost 9, with 12 bases in between. The V gene's germline CDR1 is GTSNPN and CDR2 SVGIG (reference sequence). This CDR3 is built from 13 residues. The CDR3 region has the DNA TGTGCCTGGAGAGGGGGATCGGGTTCACCCCTCCACTTT. This encodes CAWRGGSGSPLHF. The whole variable domain, filled in from reference TRBV30 and TRBJ1-6, reads SQTIHQWPATLVQPVGSPLSLECTVEGTSNPNLYWYRQAAGRGLQLLFYSVGIGQISSEVPQNLSASRPQDRQFILSSKKLLLSDSGFYLCAWRGGSGSPLHFGNGTRLTVT.

This chain links TRBV3-1 (or the pseudogene TRBV3-2) with TRBJ2-3; TRBD2 aligns across 8 bases. Germline CDR1 and CDR2: LGHDT and YNNKEL (reference sequence). This CDR3 comprises 15 residues. The J segment lost 6 bases and the V segment lost 1 base, leaving 6 bases of the junction unmatched. CDR3 DNA sequence: TGTGCCAGCAGCCAAGGGGGACTAGTCACGGATACGCAGTATTTT. Protein product: CASSQGGLVTDTQYF.

This chain links TRBV24-1 with TRBJ2-3; 9 bases line up with TRBD2. There are 16 residues in the CDR3. After removal of 2 bases from V and 4 bases from J, the junction contained 6 bases not matched to a gene. Germline CDR1 and CDR2: KGHDR and SFDVKD. CDR3 nucleotide sequence: TGTGCCACCAGTGATTGGGGGGAGCGGGGGGCAGATACGCAGTATTTT. Translation: CATSDWGERGADTQYF.

V is TRBV7-2 and J is TRBJ2-5; the D gene is possibly TRBD2 (6 bases). The germline gives CDR1 SGHTA, CDR2 FQGNSA. This CDR3 region has 16 residues. Trimming removed 5 bases from V and 5 bases from J, with 21 bases in between. Here the CDR3 DNA reads TGTGCCAGCAGCCTCTCAGGTAGCGGCCCTGAGGAGACCCAGTACTTC. As protein: CASSLSGSGPEETQYF.

This rearrangement joins TRBV6-1 to TRBJ2-1; D gene unclear. The CDR3 contains 15 residues. Trimming left V 2 bases short and J 3 bases short, with 11 bases between. In germline, CDR1 is MNHNS, CDR2 SASEGT. As DNA, the CDR3 is TGTGCCAGCAGTGAACTCGTAAGGGTCTACAATGAGCAGTTCTTC. Its protein product is CASSELVRVYNEQFF.

By share, this clone counts as medium-sized (0.01 to 0.1%). This rearrangement joins TRBV11-2 to TRBJ2-3; D gene ambiguous. This CDR3 has 13 amino acids. V shed 4 bases and J shed 5 bases, with 10 bases lying between them. Per germline, CDR1 SGHAT and CDR2 FQNNGV. CDR3 bases: TGTGCCAGCAGCTCCTTTGCTGTAGATACGCAGTATTTT. Translated: CASSSFAVDTQYF.

The chain employs TRBV18 and TRBJ2-3; tentatively, D is TRBD1 or TRBD2 (5 bases each). V lost 3 bases, J lost 5 bases, and 6 bases lay in between. Germline V gene data show CDR1 as KGHSH and CDR2 as LQKENI. The CDR3 is made up of 12 amino acids. The CDR3 loop reads CASSPGVDTQYF. CDR3 coding DNA: TGTGCCAGCTCACCGGGGGTAGATACGCAGTATTTT.

The V and J genes are TRBV21-1 and TRBJ1-1; the DNA was not compared with TRBD1, the D call given in the table. TRBV21-1 is a recognized pseudogene. The CDR3 contains 16 residues. CDR3 in amino acids: CASSKVTGGRNTEAFF. In nucleotides, the CDR3 is TGTGCCAGCAGCAAGGTGACAGGGGGCAGGAACACTGAAGCTTTCTTT.

The chain combines TRBV24-1 with TRBJ2-3; weak D call: TRBD2 (7 bases). The germline V gene has CDR1 KGHDR and CDR2 SFDVKD. Trimming cost V 12 bases and J 5 bases, with 17 bases left between them. The CDR3 totals 13 residues. The CDR3 region is CAAGTGGQDTQYF. As DNA, the CDR3 is TGTGCCGCAGGGACCGGGGGGCAAGATACGCAGTATTTT.

The CDR3 is CASSGLSYEQYF. The CDR3 nucleotides read TGTGCCAGCTCCGGACTATCCTACGAGCAGTACTTC. The V gene is TRBV18, the J gene TRBJ2-7; D is possibly TRBD2 (6 bases). V lost 6 bases and J lost 1, with 7 bases in between. This CDR3 contains 12 residues. The germline gives CDR1 KGHSH, CDR2 LQKENI.

The chain employs TRBV5-1 and TRBJ1-1; the match to TRBD1 covers 9 bases. Per the germline V gene, CDR1 is SGHRS and CDR2 is YFSETQ. J was trimmed by 4 bases and V by 0 bases; bases with no gene match: 4. The CDR3 is 15 amino acids. CDR3 sequence reads: CASSLDGTGSTEAFF. The CDR3 nucleotides are TGCGCCAGCAGCTTGGACGGGACAGGGAGCACTGAAGCTTTCTTT.

This chain uses TRBV27 with TRBJ2-7; 7 bases map to TRBD2. After removal of 6 bases from V and 8 bases from J, the junction contained 13 bases not matched to a gene. Germline V gene sequence: CDR1 MNHEY, CDR2 SMNVEV (reference sequence). The CDR3 extends over 14 amino acids. DNA for the CDR3: TGTGCCAGCAGGAGCGGACTAGTGGGCGGACAGCAGTACTTC. Its protein is CASRSGLVGGQQYF.

The chain joins TRBV4-2 to TRBJ2-7; 8 nucleotides align to TRBD2. The germline V gene encodes CDR1 LGHNA and CDR2 YNFKEQ. The CDR3 covers 16 residues. The junction had 8 bases not matched to a gene; V was cut back by 0 bases and J by 4 bases. CDR3 residues: CASSQDLPASGYEQYF. As DNA, the CDR3 is TGTGCCAGCAGCCAAGATTTACCGGCTAGCGGGTACGAGCAGTACTTC.

This clone was seen once. Other DNA sequences in this sample translate to the same CDR3. The chain combines TRBV12-3 or TRBV12-4 with TRBJ1-1; D is unclear. The CDR3 contains 13 residues. Trimming took off 3 bases at V and 1 base at J, with 6 bases between the two ends. The CDR3 DNA is TGTGCCAGCAGTTTTGGCAGGAACACTGAAGCTTTCTTT. Translation gives CASSFGRNTEAFF.